The 7 T cell receptor beta chains below come from one sample, sequenced in a study of shared clonotypes between healthy human individuals. Naive CD8 isolation took CD45RO-negative cells positively selected for CCR7 and excluded terminally differentiated effector memory CD45RA+ cells. Profiled with immunoSEQ multiplex PCR; TCRdb holds only in-frame clones, not every one. The table records some 2 million clones, over 85% of them present only once. The specimen sequenced was naive CD8+ T cells sorted from blood. All receptors come from a man younger than 35 in good health.

In regard to this clone: In the same sample, other DNA sequences code for this CDR3. The genes are TRBV10-2 and TRBJ2-1; possibly TRBD1 for D (6 bases). Trimming pared 2 bases from V and 10 bases from J, leaving 6 bases between. Germline values: CDR1 WSHSY, CDR2 SAAADI. This CDR3 spans 11 amino acids. The CDR3 nucleotides are TGCGCCAGCAGTGAGGGGGGCGAGCAGTTCTTC. As protein: CASSEGGEQFF.

CDR3 sequence reads: CAWGQTNTGELFF. The CDR3 nucleotides are TGTGCCTGGGGACAGACGAACACCGGGGAGCTGTTTTTT. This sequence joins TRBV30 and TRBJ2-2; D is perhaps TRBD1 (6 bases). This CDR3 has 13 residues. Between the trimmed V and J ends, which lost 5 bases and 0 bases, there was a span of 7 bases. Germline CDR1 and CDR2: GTSNPN and SVGIG (reference sequence).

The chain employs TRBV6-5 and TRBJ2-7; TRBD1 aligns across 7 bases. V shed 8 bases, J shed 6 bases, and the junction held 13 bases outside the gene matches. This CDR3 has 14 residues. CDR1 is MNHEY and CDR2 is SVGAGI in the germline V gene. This CDR3 is CASADSKTGAEQYF. The CDR3 bases are TGTGCCAGCGCCGATTCAAAAACAGGGGCCGAGCAGTACTTC.

This clone was recorded once. The rearrangement uses TRBV9 and TRBJ2-3; maybe TRBD2 (6 bases). V was cut by 0 bases and J by 1 base, with 12 bases left in between. Germline V gives CDR1 SGDLS, CDR2 YYNGEE. This CDR3 is 16 amino acids long. The CDR3 region is CASSVGVPSGTDTQYF. CDR3 sequence (DNA): TGTGCCAGCAGCGTAGGGGTCCCTAGCGGCACAGATACGCAGTATTTT.

V is TRBV6-6 and J is TRBJ1-3; D unclear. Trimming cost V 6 bases and J 2 bases, with 14 bases left between them. The CDR3 totals 15 residues. Germline V gene lookup returns CDR1 MNHNY and CDR2 SVGAGI (reference sequence). This CDR3 is CASSDRGVAGNTIYF. The CDR3 DNA follows: TGTGCCAGCAGCGATCGGGGAGTTGCTGGAAACACCATATATTTT.

This clone appeared once. The chain recombines TRBV9 with TRBJ2-3; 11 bases are shared with TRBD2. V lost 6 bases to trimming and J lost 2 bases; unmatched junction nucleotides: 11. Germline V gene data show CDR1 as SGDLS and CDR2 as YYNGEE. This CDR3 is built from 17 residues. CDR3 nucleotide sequence: TGTGCCAGCAAATTAAGGACTAGCGGGCAACACACAGATACGCAGTATTTT. It is translated as CASKLRTSGQHTDTQYF.

In this sample, this clone turned up a few times. The chain has TRBV14 and TRBJ2-7, with 7 bases aligning to TRBD1. Trimming cost V 4 bases and J 9 bases; bases outside gene matches: 3. CDR1 and CDR2 from the germline V gene are SGHDN and FVKESK. There are 11 residues in the CDR3. CDR3 nucleotides: TGTGCCAGCAGCCTCGGGACAGCGCAGTACTTC. This sequence encodes CASSLGTAQYF.